This entry features one T cell receptor (beta chain) sequence. No antigen is known for it. The data originate from a study of Ad26.COV2.S vaccination and SARS-CoV-2 variants. Repertoires were generated with immunoSEQ multiplex PCR, while TCRdb's copy carries only in-frame clones and drops some. The table has 410,000 or so clones, around 92% seen once. Treatment denoted: around 19 received Ad26.COV2.S at low or high dose, single or two shots; several received placebo; per-sample allocation not given. Sample collection was performed on day 63 after the first vaccine or placebo injection. Study-level results: Spike-specific TCR breadth was greater after Ad26.COV2.S than placebo.

The germline CDR1 and CDR2 sequences are SGHTA and FQGNSA. Between the trimmed V and J ends, which lost 5 bases and 8 bases, there was a span of 7 bases. CDR3 length: 12 residues. The sample was peripheral blood, taken in a trial of Ad26.COV2.S vaccine versus placebo. The sequence was obtained from a person aged 18 to 65 who received the Ad26.COV2.S COVID-19 vaccine or a placebo. This sequence joins TRBV7-2 and TRBJ1-6; no firm D call. CDR3 bases: TGTGCCAGCAGCCTTTCCTATTCACCCCTCCACTTT. Amino acids: CASSLSYSPLHF.